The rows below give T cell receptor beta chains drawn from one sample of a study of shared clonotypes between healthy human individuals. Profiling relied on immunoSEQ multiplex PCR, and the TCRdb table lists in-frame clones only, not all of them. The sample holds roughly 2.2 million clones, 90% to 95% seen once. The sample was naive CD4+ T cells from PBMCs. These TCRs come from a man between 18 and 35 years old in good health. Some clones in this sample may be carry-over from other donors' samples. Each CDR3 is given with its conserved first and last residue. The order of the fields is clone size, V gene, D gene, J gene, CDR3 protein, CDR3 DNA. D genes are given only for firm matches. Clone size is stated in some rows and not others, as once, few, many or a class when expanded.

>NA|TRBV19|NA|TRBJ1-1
CASRIKDWEMNTEAFF
TGTGCCAGTAGGATCAAAGACTGGGAGATGAACACTGAAGCTTTCTTT
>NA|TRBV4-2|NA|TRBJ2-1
CASSTRTGNTYNEQFF
TGTGCCAGCAGCACCCGGACCGGAAATACCTACAATGAGCAGTTCTTC
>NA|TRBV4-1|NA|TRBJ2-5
CASRTLGKKDNETQYF
TGCGCCAGCAGAACGTTGGGGAAAAAGGACAACGAGACCCAGTACTTC
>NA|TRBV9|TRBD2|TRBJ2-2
CASSVAGGLAGTANTGELFF
TGTGCCAGCAGCGTAGCTGGGGGACTAGCGGGCACTGCGAACACCGGGGAGCTGTTTTTT
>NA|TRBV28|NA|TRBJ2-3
CASSPDLTSTDTQYF
TGTGCCAGCAGTCCGGACTTGACGAGCACAGATACGCAGTATTTT
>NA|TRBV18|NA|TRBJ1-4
CASSPRVKNEKLFF
TGTGCCAGCTCACCCAGGGTTAAGAATGAAAAACTGTTTTTT
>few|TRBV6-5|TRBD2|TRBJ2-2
CASSSLAGGPHGELFF
TGTGCCAGCAGTTCACTAGCGGGAGGGCCTCACGGGGAGCTGTTTTTT
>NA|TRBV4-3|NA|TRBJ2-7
CASSQEQGGPYEQYF
TGCGCCAGCAGCCAAGAACAGGGCGGACCGTACGAGCAGTACTTC
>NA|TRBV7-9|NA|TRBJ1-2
CASSSPSGLTLPNYGYTF
TGTGCCAGCAGCTCACCTTCCGGACTGACTCTCCCTAACTATGGCTACACCTTC
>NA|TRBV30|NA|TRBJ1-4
CAWSRGTAWVEKLFF
TGTGCCTGGAGCCGAGGGACGGCCTGGGTGGAAAAACTGTTTTTT
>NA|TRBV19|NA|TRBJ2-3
CASSMVAPSVTDTQYF
TGTGCCAGTAGTATGGTCGCGCCCTCGGTTACAGATACGCAGTATTTT
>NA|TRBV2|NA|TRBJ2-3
CASSDNGGATDTQYF
TGTGCCAGCAGTGACAACGGCGGGGCCACAGATACGCAGTATTTT
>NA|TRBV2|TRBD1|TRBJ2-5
CASSGQGSGGETQYF
TGTGCCAGCAGTGGCCAGGGCTCAGGGGGAGAGACCCAGTACTTC
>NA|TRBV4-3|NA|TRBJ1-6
CASSQIRHTPLHF
TGCGCCAGCAGCCAAATACGGCATACACCCCTCCACTTT
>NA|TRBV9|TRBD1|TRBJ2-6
CASSGGQLNSGANVLTF
TGTGCCAGCAGCGGGGGACAGCTTAACTCTGGGGCCAACGTCCTGACTTTC
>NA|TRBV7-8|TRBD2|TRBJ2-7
CASSFVLAGASRPYEQYF
TGTGCCAGCAGCTTTGTCCTAGCGGGAGCTTCCCGTCCCTACGAGCAGTACTTC
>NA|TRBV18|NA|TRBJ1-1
CASSPPPGEDTEAFF
TGTGCCAGCTCACCACCCCCTGGGGAGGACACTGAAGCTTTCTTT
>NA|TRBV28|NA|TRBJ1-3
CASSFRQASGNTIYF
TGTGCCAGCAGTTTCCGACAGGCCTCTGGAAACACCATATATTTT
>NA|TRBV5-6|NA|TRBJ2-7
CASSFQSSYEQYF
TGTGCCAGCAGCTTCCAGAGTTCCTACGAGCAGTACTTC
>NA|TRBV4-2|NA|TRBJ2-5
CASSQGGAQETQYF
TGTGCCAGCAGCCAAGGGGGGGCCCAAGAGACCCAGTACTTC